This is a list of T cell receptor beta chains from one sample in a study of CD8+ T cells in alopecia areata. Some clones are missing from TCRdb's copy, which holds only in-frame ones; the method was immunoSEQ multiplex PCR. The table shows under 200,000 clones, with around three fifths occurring only once. The sample in question was CD4+ T cells sorted from blood, obtained at week 24, from a patient treated with tofacitinib. The receptors here all came from a human donor with alopecia areata. Both conserved end residues are part of each CDR3. Fields, in order: clone size, J gene, D gene, V gene, CDR3 DNA, CDR3 protein. A D gene is named only where the DNA matches it firmly. Size tells how often a clone was seen (once, few, many) or the class of an expanded clone, and some rows leave it out.

>few|TRBJ2-1|TRBD2|TRBV29-1
TGCAGCGTGGGGTCTGGCGGGGGCTCCTACAATGAGCAGTTCTTC
CSVGSGGGSYNEQFF
>-|TRBJ1-2|TRBD1|TRBV30
TGTGCCTGGAGTGCGAGCAGCAGGGGGCATGGCTACACCTTC
CAWSASSRGHGYTF
>-|TRBJ1-2|-|TRBV4-1
TGCGCCAGCAGCCCTACCTTCATGACAGACCTTAACTATGGCTACACCTTC
CASSPTFMTDLNYGYTF
>-|TRBJ1-6|-|TRBV18
TGTGCCAGCTCGGACGGACCTAATTCACCCCTCCACTTT
CASSDGPNSPLHF
>-|TRBJ1-5|TRBD1|TRBV29-1
TGCAGCGTTGTTGGGACAGGGAATCAGCCCCAGCATTTT
CSVVGTGNQPQHF
>few|TRBJ1-5|-|TRBV2
TGTGCCAGCAAGAAGGGAGTCTTCGATCAGCCCCAGCATTTT
CASKKGVFDQPQHF
>-|TRBJ1-5|TRBD1|TRBV9
TGTGCCAGCAGTAGATTAGGGACAGGGGGAACATATAGCAATCAGCCCCAGCATTTT
CASSRLGTGGTYSNQPQHF
>-|TRBJ1-2|-|TRBV27
TGTGCCAGCAGTTTGTTGGGGGCGAACTATGGCTACACCTTC
CASSLLGANYGYTF
>-|TRBJ1-5|TRBD1|TRBV30
TGTGCCTGGAACGGGGACAGGGGACCTAGCGGTCAGCCCCAGCATTTT
CAWNGDRGPSGQPQHF
>-|TRBJ2-1|TRBD2|TRBV7-8
TGTGCCAGCAGCCGCGGGACTAGCGGCCTAGTCGATGAGCAGTTCTTC
CASSRGTSGLVDEQFF
>once|TRBJ1-1|-|TRBV30
TGTGCCTGGAGTTCGGGGAGGGGGAACACTGAAGCTTTCTTT
CAWSSGRGNTEAFF
>few|TRBJ1-1|TRBD1|TRBV5-1
TGCGCCAGCAGCGGTGAAGGACAGGTCTACACTGAAGCTTTCTTT
CASSGEGQVYTEAFF
>few|TRBJ1-5|-|TRBV30
TGTGCCTGGAGTGCCAAACAGGGAGTTTTTGGTCAGCCCCAGCATTTT
CAWSAKQGVFGQPQHF
>-|TRBJ2-1|-|TRBV29-1
TGCAGCGTTGGTGGACAGTCCTTGGTTGAGCAGTTCTTC
CSVGGQSLVEQFF
>-|TRBJ2-7|-|TRBV5-6
TGTGCCAGCAGCGCTACTAACCTCGGGTACGAGCAGTACTTC
CASSATNLGYEQYF
>-|TRBJ1-1|-|TRBV2
TGTGCCAGCCAGGCGGTGTCTCCGAACACTGAAGCTTTCTTT
CASQAVSPNTEAFF
>-|TRBJ2-7|-|TRBV5-6
TGTGCCAGCAGCCCTGGAGGGAGAAAGGACGAGCAGTACTTC
CASSPGGRKDEQYF
>-|TRBJ2-1|TRBD2|TRBV29-1
TGCAGCGCACTTAGCGGGGCTAACAATGAGCAGTTCTTC
CSALSGANNEQFF
>-|TRBJ2-5|-|TRBV2
TGTGCCAGTAGGCTCCGGGCCACAGACTCAGAGACCCAGTACTTC
CASRLRATDSETQYF
>-|TRBJ1-1|-|TRBV6-5
TGTGCCAGCAGCTACAAGTATCAGGGGTGGAACACTGAAGCTTTCTTT
CASSYKYQGWNTEAFF
>-|TRBJ2-7|-|TRBV27
TGTGCCAGCAGTTTAGACATCGGGGTAAGCGTCACCGAGCAGTACTTC
CASSLDIGVSVTEQYF
>few|TRBJ1-5|TRBD1|TRBV4-2
TGTGCCAGCAGCCAGCTCACGGGACAGGGGGTCAATCAGCCCCAGCATTTT
CASSQLTGQGVNQPQHF
>few|TRBJ2-7|-|TRBV29-1
TGCAGCGTTGAAGGGACGCCCGGAGACTTCTACGAGCAGTACTTC
CSVEGTPGDFYEQYF
>-|TRBJ1-1|-|TRBV29-1
TGCAGCGTTGGGAGACAGATGAACACTGAAGCTTTCTTT
CSVGRQMNTEAFF
>-|TRBJ1-2|-|TRBV29-1
TGCAGCGTTGCCGCAGGGAGGGATGGCTACACCTTC
CSVAAGRDGYTF